This T cell receptor (beta chain) emerged from a study of cytomegalovirus exposure and HLA in healthy donors. Study-wide background: Roughly 80 million unique TCRs from HLA-typed donors made up an early data release.

Points from the study as a whole: According to an earlier analysis, most TCR beta V segments yielded productive rearrangements about 87% or about 30% of the time. From TCR beta sequences, most subjects' HLA-A and HLA-B alleles were reportedly predicted accurately.

Nominally healthy donors were sampled, though unrecorded immune exposures were likely. Concerning this clone: Its antigen remains unidentified.

Per germline, CDR1 GTSNPN and CDR2 SVGIG (reference sequence). This CDR3 contains 16 residues. Deletions cut 0 bases from V and 6 bases from J, with 18 bases between. The PCR ran on 60 Vbeta and 13 Jbeta primers. Data came from immunoSEQ multiplex PCR; TCRdb stores just in-frame clones and leaves some out. Found here are over 100,000 clones, about 62% of them singletons; the top ten hold 4.8%. This TCR came from a human donor in good health. The chain uses TRBV30 and TRBJ1-5; possible D gene TRBD1, 5 bases. Material for sequencing was PBMCs. The DNA for the CDR3 is TGTGCCTGGAGTGTAGCAGGGCCCCGAGGTATTCAGCCCCAGCATTTT. This gives the protein CAWSVAGPRGIQPQHF.